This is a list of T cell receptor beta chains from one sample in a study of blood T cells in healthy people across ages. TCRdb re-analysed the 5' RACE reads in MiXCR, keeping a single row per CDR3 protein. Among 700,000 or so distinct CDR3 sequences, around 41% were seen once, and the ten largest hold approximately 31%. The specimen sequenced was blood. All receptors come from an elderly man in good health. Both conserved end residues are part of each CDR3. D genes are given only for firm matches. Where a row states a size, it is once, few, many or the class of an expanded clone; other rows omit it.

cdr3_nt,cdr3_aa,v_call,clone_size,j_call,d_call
TGCGCCAGCAGCACCCAACCCTCAGAAGATACGCAGTATTTT,CASSTQPSEDTQYF,TRBV5-1,many,TRBJ2-3,.
TGTGCCAGCAGGCACCGGGACAGGGACTACAATGAGCAGTTCTTC,CASRHRDRDYNEQFF,TRBV2,many,TRBJ2-1,TRBD1
TGTGCCAGCAGCTCTTCTCTGGGTACTGAAGCTTTCTTT,CASSSSLGTEAFF,TRBV7-2,few,TRBJ1-1,.
TGTGCCAGCAGCGAAGCCCTAGCGGGACGCTACGAGCAGTACTTC,CASSEALAGRYEQYF,TRBV14,.,TRBJ2-7,TRBD2
TGCAGTGCTAGAGTGGGAGGCCGTGCGAACACTGAAGCTTTCTTT,CSARVGGRANTEAFF,TRBV20-1,.,TRBJ1-1,.
TGTGCCAGCAGTCCACCGGGACAGGGCAATCAGCCCCAGCATTTT,CASSPPGQGNQPQHF,TRBV18,many,TRBJ1-5,TRBD1
TGTGCCACTTGGGCCCAGGGGAATGAGCAGTTCTTC,CATWAQGNEQFF,TRBV6-1,.,TRBJ2-1,.
TGTGCCAGCAGCCCGGGAGCATTCGAGCAGTACTTC,CASSPGAFEQYF,TRBV27,.,TRBJ2-7,.
TGCAGTGCTAGATCCAGGGCAGGCTTAATATTCACTGAAGCTTTCTTT,CSARSRAGLIFTEAFF,TRBV20-1,many,TRBJ1-1,.
TGTGCCAGCAGCCAGGGGTTTGGAAACACCATATATTTT,CASSQGFGNTIYF,TRBV3-1,.,TRBJ1-3,.
TGTGCCAGCAGTTCTTGGGGGAGAGGGGCCTCCTATGGAAAACTGTTTTTT,CASSSWGRGASYGKLFF,TRBV11-2,.,TRBJ1-4,.
TGTGCCAGCAGCACCACGCAGGTTAACTATGGCTACACCTTC,CASSTTQVNYGYTF,TRBV7-2,.,TRBJ1-2,.
TGCAGTGCTATCCCGCGCACAGATACGCAGTATTTT,CSAIPRTDTQYF,TRBV20-1,few,TRBJ2-3,.
TGTGCCAGCTGCCCTAAGGTGTCGAGGGAGACCCAGTACTTC,CASCPKVSRETQYF,TRBV7-2,.,TRBJ2-5,.
TGTGCCAGCACCCTGAGCGGGAGTGACATTCAGTACTTC,CASTLSGSDIQYF,TRBV11-3,few,TRBJ2-4,TRBD2
TGCAGTGCCCCGGAGCAGGGGGCCGGGGAGCAGTACTTC,CSAPEQGAGEQYF,TRBV20-1,.,TRBJ2-7,TRBD1
TGCGCCAGCAGCTTGATCGGTATCTCTGGAAACACCATATATTTT,CASSLIGISGNTIYF,TRBV5-1,few,TRBJ1-3,.
TGTGCCAGCAGCACCGGACTAGCGGGTACAGATACGCAGTATTTT,CASSTGLAGTDTQYF,TRBV5-4,few,TRBJ2-3,TRBD2
TGTGCCAGCTCGGGCAAGGCTTCTGGGGCCAACGTCCTGACTTTC,CASSGKASGANVLTF,TRBV6-6,many,TRBJ2-6,.
TGTGCCAGCAGTCTCGGACAGGGGAATAGGAATGAGCAGTACTTC,CASSLGQGNRNEQYF,TRBV12-3/TRBV12-4,.,TRBJ2-5,TRBD1
TGTGCCGGCAGGAGCACCAAACCGGGACAGGGGTGGGAGACCCAGTACTTC,CAGRSTKPGQGWETQYF,TRBV25-1,.,TRBJ2-5,TRBD1
TGTGCCAGCAGTGAACCCCAACAGGGGGGAACCGCCGGCGAGCAGTACTTC,CASSEPQQGGTAGEQYF,TRBV6-1,few,TRBJ2-7,TRBD1
TGCAGTGCGGGACAGGGGGCGCGGCTTGGCTACACCTTC,CSAGQGARLGYTF,TRBV20-1,few,TRBJ1-2,TRBD1
TGTGCCAGCAGCCTCCTCCTTGGGACTACCCAGGGTAATTCACCCCTCCACTTT,CASSLLLGTTQGNSPLHF,TRBV7-2,many,TRBJ1-6,.
TGTGCCAGCAGTCCGGGACTAATTGAGCAGTTCTTC,CASSPGLIEQFF,TRBV12-3/TRBV12-4,.,TRBJ2-1,TRBD2
TGTGCCAGCAGCAGACTAGCGGGGCCAGAGACCCAGTACTTC,CASSRLAGPETQYF,TRBV7-2,.,TRBJ2-5,TRBD2
TGTGCCAGCAGTTTAGGACTAGCGGGAGGGTACCAAGAGACCCAGTTCTTC,CASSLGLAGGYQETQFF,TRBV28,.,TRBJ2-1,TRBD2
TGTGCCACCAGCTCGCCCGGGACAGTCACAGATACGCAGTATTTT,CATSSPGTVTDTQYF,TRBV15,.,TRBJ2-3,TRBD1
TGTGCCAGCCGGATCCGCCCGTTGGGGCGTTATAGCAATCAGCCCCAGCATTTT,CASRIRPLGRYSNQPQHF,TRBV28,.,TRBJ1-5,.
TGCGCCAGCAGTGCACGAGCGAATTCAGATACGCAGTATTTT,CASSARANSDTQYF,TRBV10-2,.,TRBJ2-3,.
TGTGCCATCAGGGGAGGGGACACGAGCAATCAGCCCCAGCATTTT,CAIRGGDTSNQPQHF,TRBV10-3,.,TRBJ1-5,.
TGCAGTGCTAGAGATTCGGGCAGAACCTACGAGCAGTACTTC,CSARDSGRTYEQYF,TRBV20-1,many,TRBJ2-7,.
TGTGCCAGCAGTTACTTTACGGGGGTTCAAGAGACCCAGTACTTC,CASSYFTGVQETQYF,TRBV6-5,few,TRBJ2-5,.
TGTGCCAGCAGGGACAGGACGAACACAGATACGCAGTATTTT,CASRDRTNTDTQYF,TRBV6-1,.,TRBJ2-3,TRBD1
TGTGCCAGCAGTTCCACAGGGTTATATAGCAATCAGCCCCAGCATTTT,CASSSTGLYSNQPQHF,TRBV6-6,.,TRBJ1-5,.